The 18 T cell receptor beta chains below all came from one sample that was sequenced in a study of shared clonotypes between healthy human individuals. Naive CD8 populations comprised CD45RO-negative cells positively selected for CCR7, excluding terminally differentiated effector memory CD45RA+ cells. TCRdb keeps only in-frame clones here, not all; method: immunoSEQ multiplex PCR. The table lists millions of clones, about 94% of them singletons, with roughly 1% in the top ten. Sequenced input: naive CD8+ T cells sorted from blood. These TCRs come from a man between 18 and 29 years old in good health.

The chain couples TRBV4-2 to TRBJ2-7, with a possible D match to TRBD1 (6 bases). CDR3 length equals 15 residues. Between the trimmed V and J ends, which lost 4 bases and 0 bases, there was a span of 13 bases. The germline V gene has CDR1 LGHNA and CDR2 YNFKEQ. Written as DNA, the CDR3 is TGTGCCAGCAGCCCGCAGGGGCCAAGCTCCTACGAGCAGTACTTC. Residues: CASSPQGPSSYEQYF.

The chain combines TRBV5-6 with TRBJ2-7; no clear D gene. The germline CDR1 and CDR2 sequences are SGHDT and YYEEEE. This CDR3 spans 16 amino acids. The V end lost 2 bases, the J end lost 2 bases, and 17 bases lay between the germline ends. DNA for the CDR3: TGTGCCAGCAGCTTTCTAGTTCGGCAAGATCCCTACGAGCAGTACTTC. Translated: CASSFLVRQDPYEQYF.

This sequence joins TRBV7-8 and TRBJ2-1; 7 bases line up with TRBD2. The CDR3 loop spans 16 amino acids. Germline V gene sequence: CDR1 SGHVS, CDR2 FQNEAQ. Losses at the gene ends were 5 bases for V and 8 bases for J; bases not matched to a gene: 15. The CDR3 here is CASSDGGSGLSYEQFF. The CDR3, as DNA: TGTGCCAGCAGCGACGGGGGGTCGGGTCTATCGTATGAGCAGTTCTTC.

This CDR3 is CASSVGAGGPSTDTQYF. Written as DNA, the CDR3 is TGTGCCAGCAGCGTAGGAGCGGGGGGGCCAAGCACAGATACGCAGTATTTT. The rearrangement links TRBV9 to TRBJ2-3, with 10 bases aligning to TRBD2. Germline CDR1 SGDLS, CDR2 YYNGEE. V lost 0 bases and J lost 0; bases outside the gene matches: 4. The length of the CDR3 is 17 residues.

About this clone: This sample also contains other DNA sequences that code for the same CDR3. The CDR3 loop is CASSVGGLNYGYTF. In nucleotides, the CDR3 is TGTGCCAGCAGCGTAGGAGGGCTGAACTATGGCTACACCTTC. V is TRBV9 and J is TRBJ1-2, with D unclear. The germline V gene has CDR1 SGDLS and CDR2 YYNGEE. V was pared by 0 bases and J by 2 bases, with 8 bases between. This CDR3 comprises 14 residues.

The chain joins TRBV11-2 to TRBJ2-7; weak D call: TRBD1 (6 bases). Germline CDR1 SGHAT, CDR2 FQNNGV. V was clipped by 6 bases and J by 7 bases, with 13 bases between them. The CDR3 length is 12 residues. Here the CDR3 DNA reads TGTGCCAGCAGTTTCGACAGGACAGAGCAGTACTTC. It yields the protein CASSFDRTEQYF.

The V gene is TRBV29-1, the J gene TRBJ2-7, with 11 bases that match TRBD2. The CDR3 has 17 amino acids. Trimming removed 0 bases from V and 1 base from J; junction bases left unmatched: 8. CDR1 is SQVTM, CDR2 ANQGSEA, per germline. The CDR3 DNA reads as TGCAGCGTTGAAGAGGGCAGAACTAGCGGGAGTTCCTACGAGCAGTACTTC. Protein sequence: CSVEEGRTSGSSYEQYF.

The chain employs TRBV4-3 and TRBJ1-6; unclear D gene. CDR3 length equals 14 residues. Germline-derived CDR1 and CDR2 are LGHNA and YSLEER. Trimming shortened V by 8 bases and J by 9 bases, and 17 bases separated the two germline ends. The CDR3 sequence: CASSALGFSSPLHF. The CDR3 DNA is TGCGCCAGCTCCGCTCTGGGGTTTAGTTCACCCCTCCACTTT.

The chain couples TRBV27 to TRBJ2-3; D could derive from TRBD1 or TRBD2 (5 bases each). Trimming took 1 base from V and 2 from J, leaving 13 bases between them. This CDR3 spans 16 amino acids. CDR1 and CDR2 from the germline V gene are MNHEY and SMNVEV (reference sequence). The CDR3 DNA reads TGTGCCAGCAGTTTATTGGGGGTTACCTCCACAGATACGCAGTATTTT. Encoded protein: CASSLLGVTSTDTQYF.

V and J are TRBV7-9 and TRBJ2-7; 7 positions agree with TRBD1. This CDR3 spans 15 amino acids. Germline V gene lookup returns CDR1 SEHNR and CDR2 FQNEAQ (reference sequence). V gave up 4 bases and J gave up 5 bases; unmatched junction bases: 11. CDR3 DNA: TGTGCCAGCAGCTCGTTGGCAGGGGGTAGGGACGAGCAGTACTTC. Protein product: CASSSLAGGRDEQYF.

V gene TRBV27 combines with J gene TRBJ2-1; D gene ambiguous. This CDR3 region has 15 residues. The ends were cut back, 2 bases at V and 7 bases at J, with 15 bases in the middle. CDR1 is MNHEY, CDR2 SMNVEV, per germline (reference sequence). The CDR3 coding sequence is TGTGCCAGCAGTTTAATTCGTGACCCTTCGAATGAGCAGTTCTTC. Its translation is CASSLIRDPSNEQFF.

Comment on this clone: Other nucleotide sequences in the sample specify the same CDR3. The chain combines TRBV4-1 with TRBJ2-7; TRBD1 agrees at 9 bases. J lost 4 bases, V lost 4 bases, and 8 bases had no gene match. The CDR3 totals 15 residues. CDR1 and CDR2 from the germline V gene are MGHRA and YSYEKL. Here the CDR3 reads CASSPGGTGIYEQYF. The CDR3 nucleotides read TGCGCCAGCAGCCCCGGCGGGACAGGGATATACGAGCAGTACTTC.

The rearrangement links TRBV28 to TRBJ2-7, with a tentative D call TRBD2 (6 bases). The ends were cut back, 6 bases at V and 3 bases at J, with 12 bases in the middle. The CDR3 covers 13 residues. Germline V gene lookup returns CDR1 MDHEN and CDR2 SYDVKM. As DNA, the CDR3 is TGTGCCAGCAGCCACGGGGAGGACTACGAGCAGTACTTC. This gives the protein CASSHGEDYEQYF.

This rearrangement joins TRBV6-5 to TRBJ1-1; D gene uncertain. V shed 2 bases and J shed 0 bases, with 10 bases lying between them. This CDR3 is 15 amino acids long. CDR1 MNHEY and CDR2 SVGAGI come from the germline V gene. The CDR3 nucleotides read TGTGCCAGCAGTTACCTGGAGATGATGAACACTGAAGCTTTCTTT. Protein product: CASSYLEMMNTEAFF.

V and J are TRBV27 and TRBJ2-3, with D possibly matching TRBD2 (5 bases). The CDR3 totals 16 residues. V dropped 6 bases and J dropped 1 base, with 17 bases sitting between them. Germline assignment: CDR1 MNHEY and CDR2 SMNVEV (reference sequence). The CDR3 sequence: CASRLVGLVGTDTQYF. In nucleotides, the CDR3 is TGTGCCAGCAGACTAGTCGGCCTTGTGGGCACAGATACGCAGTATTTT.

The chain links TRBV2 to TRBJ2-1; 10 bases fit TRBD2. This CDR3 has 14 amino acids. The junction had 6 bases not matched to a gene; V was cut back by 5 bases and J by 8 bases. Germline V CDR1 and CDR2: SNHLY, FYNNEI. CDR3 loop: CASSPPGTSDEQFF. The CDR3 DNA reads TGTGCCAGCAGTCCACCCGGGACTAGCGATGAGCAGTTCTTC.

The V and J genes are TRBV6-5 and TRBJ2-7, with a weak D call TRBD1 (6 bases). CDR3 length: 15 residues. The V end was cut by 4 bases, the J end by 2 bases, with 15 bases between. CDR1 is MNHEY and CDR2 is SVGAGI in the germline V gene. The CDR3, as DNA: TGTGCCAGCAGTTCTCATAGGGGGTCAGCCTACGAGCAGTACTTC. Translating gives CASSSHRGSAYEQYF.

This chain joins TRBV4-3 and TRBJ2-7, with D perhaps given as TRBD1 or TRBD2 (5 bases each). Germline CDR1 and CDR2: LGHNA and YSLEER. Trimming left V 0 bases short and J 2 bases short, with 11 bases between. The CDR3 loop spans 15 amino acids. CDR3: CASSQDWDLAYEQYF. The CDR3 DNA reads TGCGCCAGCAGCCAAGATTGGGACCTGGCCTACGAGCAGTACTTC.